This T cell receptor (beta chain) originates from a study of blood T cell repertoires in COVID-19. TCRdb's copy holds only in-frame clones and misses some; the assay was immunoSEQ multiplex PCR. The sample shows around 180,000 clones, approximately 77% of them seen only once. This clone was detected a few times. Germline assignment: CDR1 MNHEY and CDR2 SVGAGI. CDR3 size: 13 residues. The ends were cut back, 5 bases at V and 4 bases at J, with 8 bases in the middle. The J gene is TRBJ1-4, the V gene TRBV6-5; no firm D call. Sequenced input: peripheral blood. This receptor was identified in a woman aged 80 or over with active or convalescent COVID-19. CDR3 residues: CASSPTGNEKLFF. Here the CDR3 DNA reads TGTGCCAGCAGTCCCACCGGTAATGAAAAACTGTTTTTT.